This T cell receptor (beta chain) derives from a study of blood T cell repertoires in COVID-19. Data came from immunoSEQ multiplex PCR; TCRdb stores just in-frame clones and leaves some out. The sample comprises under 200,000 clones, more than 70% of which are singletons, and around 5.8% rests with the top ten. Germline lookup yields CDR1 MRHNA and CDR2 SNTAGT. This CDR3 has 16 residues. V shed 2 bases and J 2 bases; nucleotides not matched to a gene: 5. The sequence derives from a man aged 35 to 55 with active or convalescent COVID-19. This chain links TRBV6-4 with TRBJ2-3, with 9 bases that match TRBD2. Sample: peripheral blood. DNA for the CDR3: TGTGCCAGCAGTGACGGCAAGCGGGGGGACACAGATACGCAGTATTTT. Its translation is CASSDGKRGDTDTQYF.